The source of this T cell receptor (beta chain) is a study of blood T cell repertoires in COVID-19. Here immunoSEQ multiplex PCR was the method, and the copy in TCRdb shows in-frame clones only, minus some. The table lists 100,000 to 120,000 clones, 85% to 90% of them singletons. The CDR3 contains 16 residues. With 0 bases clipped from V and 3 bases from J, the junction kept 5 bases outside the gene matches. CDR1 and CDR2 from the germline V gene are SGDLS and YYNGEE. The sequence came from a woman aged 60-75 years with COVID-19, enrolled during active disease. The chain joins TRBV9 to TRBJ2-2; the match to TRBD2 covers 7 bases. Sequencing was carried out using peripheral blood. CDR3 DNA sequence: TGTGCCAGCAGCGTAGCGGCTCGGGGGGACACCGGGGAGCTGTTTTTT. Translation gives CASSVAARGDTGELFF.